This TCR beta chain was recovered during a study of T cell changes during pregnancy in multiple sclerosis. Germline-derived CDR1 and CDR2 are SGDLS and YYNGEE. The CDR3 has 16 residues. Trimming removed 0 bases at V and 4 bases at J, with 15 bases between. Measured with immunoSEQ multiplex PCR; TCRdb has only the in-frame clones, and not every one. The data hold about 40,000 clones, with 80% to 95% observed a single time. This clone was found once. The chain recombines TRBV9 with TRBJ2-3; D is unclear. The specimen comprised CD4+ T cells from peripheral blood mononuclear cells, sampled in the third trimester of pregnancy. The clonotype originates from a female donor with multiple sclerosis, enrolled in a pregnancy study. CDR3 protein: CASSVGLNSRADTQYF. CDR3 DNA: TGTGCCAGCAGCGTAGGCCTCAATAGCCGTGCAGATACGCAGTATTTT.